The clone carrying this T cell receptor (beta chain) was seen ten or more times. As yet, its antigen is unknown. This entry belongs to a study of T-cell reconstitution after alpha-beta-depleted transplantation in children. Notes on the study in general: Among T cells one year after transplant, newly produced cells accounted for most counts and diversity. Several hundred expanded graft clones reportedly were the source of alpha-beta T cells about two months after transplant. From surviving recipient T cells and thymic progenitors came the high day-60 TCRbeta diversity observed in some patients.

V was pared by 3 bases and J by 1 base, with 2 bases of the junction left unmatched. Germline loops: CDR1 LGHNA, CDR2 YNFKEQ. This CDR3 contains 15 residues. Researchers prepared the TCRbeta library using unique molecular identifiers, the study reports. TCRdb used MiXCR to reprocess the PCR reads, holding one entry per CDR3 protein. The top ten hold less than 9% of the sample, which has a few hundred thousand distinct CDR3 sequences, around 10% seen once. The source was PBMCs, collected before TCRalphabeta/CD19-depleted stem cell transplant. The genes are TRBV4-2 and TRBJ2-7, with 11 bases that match TRBD2. The source is a boy under three years old with acute myeloid leukemia, due to receive a stem cell transplant. The CDR3 loop reads CASSHRLAGSYEQYF. The CDR3 region has the DNA TGTGCCAGCAGCCATCGACTAGCGGGGTCCTACGAGCAGTACTTC.